The present T cell receptor beta chain was sequenced within a study of shared clonotypes between healthy human individuals. About the study: Each donor's CD4 naive and CD4 memory cells filled three plates apiece, CD8 naive two, and CD8 memory one. Notes on the study in general: Non-shared clonotypes were found to have lower generation probabilities than the clonotypes that were shared by all four of the sorted-subset donors. With a handful of donors compared, 4.5% to 6.5% of naive CD4 clonotypes were shared.

A remark on this clone: Its matching antigen is unknown.

J lost 7 bases, V lost 4 bases, and 6 bases had no gene match. Germline CDR1 is LGHNA and CDR2 is YNFKEQ. This CDR3 region has 15 residues. In the naive CD8 group, cells lacked CD45RO and were positively selected for CCR7, so terminally differentiated effector memory CD45RA+ cells were left out. Every subset had its genomic DNA shared out evenly among several immunoSEQ plates. TCRdb's copy holds only in-frame clones and misses some; the assay was immunoSEQ multiplex PCR. This sample has 700,000 to 950,000 clones, with around 96% found just once. Material: naive CD8+ T cells sorted from blood. The source of this sequence is a young man in good health. V usage is TRBV4-2 and J usage is TRBJ2-1; 11 positions match TRBD2. The CDR3 nucleotides read TGTGCCAGCAGCCCAGGGGCTAGCGGGAGGAATGAGCAGTTCTTC. Translating it yields CASSPGASGRNEQFF.